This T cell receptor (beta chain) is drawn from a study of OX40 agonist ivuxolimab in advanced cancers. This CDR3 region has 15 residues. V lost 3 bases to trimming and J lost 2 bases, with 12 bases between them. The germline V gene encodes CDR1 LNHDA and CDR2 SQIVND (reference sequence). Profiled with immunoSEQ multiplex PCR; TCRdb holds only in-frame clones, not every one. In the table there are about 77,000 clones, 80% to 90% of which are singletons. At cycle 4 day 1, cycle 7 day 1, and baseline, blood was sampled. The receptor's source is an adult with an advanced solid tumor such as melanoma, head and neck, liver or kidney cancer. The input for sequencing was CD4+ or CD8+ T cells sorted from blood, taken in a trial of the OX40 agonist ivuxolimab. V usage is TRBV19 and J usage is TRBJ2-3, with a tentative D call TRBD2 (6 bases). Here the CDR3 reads CASSMVAEATDTQYF. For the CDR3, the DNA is TGTGCCAGTAGTATGGTAGCGGAAGCCACAGATACGCAGTATTTT.